This TCR beta chain originates from a study of blood T cell repertoires in COVID-19. This clone was picked up one time. V dropped 7 bases and J dropped 4; count of bases not matched to a gene: 6. The CDR3 consists of 14 residues. The germline V gene has CDR1 SGHTA and CDR2 FQGNSA. Some clones are missing from TCRdb's copy, which holds only in-frame ones; the method was immunoSEQ multiplex PCR. Of fewer than 400,000 clones in the sample, around 88% were seen once. Input material: peripheral blood. The chain carries TRBV7-2 and TRBJ2-3, with 9 bases fitting TRBD2. The receptor's source is a man aged 25-45 years with active or convalescent COVID-19. CDR3 DNA: TGTGCCAGCAAGCCTAGCGGGACCCCAGATACGCAGTATTTT. Translation gives CASKPSGTPDTQYF.